This T cell receptor beta chain is from a study of shared clonotypes between healthy human individuals. Donors included only healthy HIV-negative adults lacking recent acute infections or vaccinations. This CDR3 spans 16 amino acids. Germline V gives CDR1 MDHEN, CDR2 SYDVKM. Trimming pared 6 bases from V and 0 bases from J, leaving 15 bases between. Produced via immunoSEQ multiplex PCR; TCRdb's table is partial and in-frame only. The sample carries fewer than 600,000 clones, around 81% recorded once. The source is a woman between 40 and 50 years old in good health. Some clones in this sample may be carry-over from other donors' samples. The sequencing input was PBMCs. The genes are TRBV28 and TRBJ1-5; possible D gene TRBD1, 6 bases. CDR3 bases: TGTGCCAGCAGAGCGTTCAGGGGAGGTAGCAATCAGCCCCAGCATTTT. Its protein is CASRAFRGGSNQPQHF.